One and the same sample provided the 17 T cell receptor beta chains below, sequenced in a study of tumor-infiltrating lymphocytes in oesophageal squamous cell carcinoma. MiXCR, run by TCRdb on the PCR reads, gives a single entry per CDR3 protein. Of approximately 13,000 distinct CDR3 sequences in the sample, 45% to 65% are singletons; the top ten hold about a third. The specimen was esophageal tumor tissue. The receptors stem from a male donor with esophageal squamous cell carcinoma.

V and J are TRBV12-3 or TRBV12-4 and TRBJ2-4; TRBD1 aligns across 7 bases. The J call may be incorrect, as the DNA end agrees better with TRBJ2-6. The CDR3 loop spans 15 amino acids. The CDR3 reads CASSYRGAGANVLTF. The CDR3 nucleotides read TGTGCCAGCAGTTACAGGGGCGCTGGGGCCAACGTCCTGACTTTC.

This clonotype was seen once. V gene TRBV5-1 combines with J gene TRBJ2-3, with 8 bases lining up with TRBD1. V shed 0 bases, J shed 11 bases, and the junction held 8 bases outside the gene matches. Germline V lookup: CDR1 SGHRS, CDR2 YFSETQ. CDR3 length equals 14 residues. The DNA of the CDR3 is TGCGCCAGCAGCTTGGACAGGGGGTGGTCCGAGCAGTATTTT. Amino acids: CASSLDRGWSEQYF.

This rearrangement joins TRBV7-2 to TRBJ2-7; D not certain. In germline, CDR1 is SGHTA, CDR2 FQGNSA. V lost 0 bases and J lost 0, with 15 bases in between. The CDR3 extends over 17 amino acids. Here the CDR3 reads CASSLALMGLSSYEQYF. The CDR3 DNA is TGTGCCAGCAGCTTAGCGCTTATGGGCCTGAGCTCCTACGAGCAGTACTTC.

This clonotype has a handful of counts. DNA of the CDR3: TGTGCCAGCAGGGCCACAGGGAACTATGGCTACACCTTC. Protein sequence: CASRATGNYGYTF. V is TRBV2 and J is TRBJ1-2, with D tentatively TRBD1 (6 bases). The CDR3 is 13 residues long. The ends were cut back, 6 bases at V and 2 bases at J, with 10 bases in the middle. Germline V gives CDR1 SNHLY, CDR2 FYNNEI.

The genes are TRBV29-1 and TRBJ2-2; D remains ambiguous. Looked up from germline, CDR1 is SQVTM and CDR2 is ANQGSEA. The CDR3 is 11 amino acids. V shed 2 bases and J shed 7 bases, with 5 bases lying between them. The DNA for the CDR3 is TGCAGCGTTGAACTCCTCGGGGAGCTGTTTTTT. This encodes CSVELLGELFF.

In its sample, this clonotype was seen a few times. The chain employs TRBV11-2 and TRBJ1-2; D possibly corresponds to TRBD1 (5 bases). The germline V gene encodes CDR1 SGHAT and CDR2 FQNNGV. CDR3 length equals 17 residues. The V and J ends lost 2 bases and 2 bases respectively, with 18 bases between them. The CDR3 sequence is CASSLFGQVGVNYGYTF. CDR3 bases: TGTGCCAGCAGCTTATTCGGACAAGTCGGGGTCAACTATGGCTACACCTTC.

The V call is TRBV7-2, the J call TRBJ2-5, with 9 positions matching TRBD2. This CDR3 contains 16 residues. The V gene end was trimmed by 1 base and the J gene end by 5 bases; junction bases not matched to a gene: 8. The germline CDR1 and CDR2 sequences are SGHTA and FQGNSA. This CDR3 is CASSLGGGGAGETQYF. CDR3 DNA sequence: TGTGCCAGCAGCTTAGGTGGCGGGGGGGCGGGGGAGACCCAGTACTTC.

The chain links TRBV7-2 to TRBJ1-5, with TRBD1 matching 8 bases. Germline trimming cut 5 bases from V and 7 bases from J; bases unmatched to any gene: 10. This CDR3 is built from 15 residues. CDR1 SGHTA and CDR2 FQGNSA come from the germline V gene. CDR3 DNA: TGTGCCAGCAGCCCCGACAGGGGCGTCGGCCAGCCCCAGCATTTT. Translated, it gives CASSPDRGVGQPQHF.

The table lists this clonotype with a few counts. V usage is TRBV7-2 and J usage is TRBJ2-4; D not resolved. The better agreement between TRBJ2-1 and the DNA end casts doubt on the J call. The length of the CDR3 is 14 residues. Germline V gene data show CDR1 as SGHTA and CDR2 as FQGNSA. The CDR3 loop is CASSLGQAHNEQFF. The CDR3 DNA reads TGTGCCAGCAGCTTAGGGCAGGCCCACAATGAGCAGTTCTTC.

In DNA, the CDR3 is TGTGCCAGCAGCGCCCCTCGGGGTGGCCATGAGCAGTTCTTC. Translating gives CASSAPRGGHEQFF. This chain joins TRBV7-9 and TRBJ2-1; D is possibly TRBD2 (5 bases). The CDR3 is made up of 14 amino acids. The germline gives CDR1 SEHNR, CDR2 FQNEAQ (reference sequence). V was clipped by 5 bases and J by 8 bases, with 16 bases between them.

This chain uses TRBV7-9 with TRBJ2-1; D is unclear. The DNA end is a closer match to TRBJ2-5, so the J assignment may be wrong. This CDR3 spans 11 amino acids. Germline CDR1 SEHNR, CDR2 FQNEAQ (reference sequence). CDR3 sequence: CASSAGQTQYF. The CDR3, as DNA: TGTGCCAGCAGCGCTGGACAGACCCAGTACTTC.

Notes on this clonotype: Because the CDR3 is missing its conserved closing phenylalanine or tryptophan, this is likely a read error. It is unclear where the CDR3 begins or ends on the DNA, so no DNA is shown, and the CDR3 is as TCRdb lists it. The V call is TRBV7-6, the J call TRBJ2-3; the table gives TRBD2 as D, unverified against the DNA. The CDR3 contains 18 residues when both ends are counted. Per germline, CDR1 SGHVS and CDR2 FNYEAQ. CDR3 residues: CASSSGSGQGPYEQYFGP.

This rearrangement joins TRBV20-1 to TRBJ2-5; D may be TRBD1 (6 bases). The CDR3 contains 15 residues. Germline loops: CDR1 DFQATT, CDR2 SNEGSKA (reference sequence). V was clipped by 6 bases and J by 2 bases, with 19 bases between them. CDR3 loop: CSAIRDMLDQETQYF. CDR3 in DNA: TGCAGTGCCATAAGGGACATGTTGGATCAAGAGACCCAGTACTTC.

The CDR3 sequence is CASSAGPYEQYF. CDR3 nucleotide sequence: TGTGCCAGCAGCGCCGGGCCTTACGAGCAGTACTTC. The J gene is TRBJ2-5, the V gene TRBV28; no firm D call. TRBJ2-7 explains the end of the DNA better; the J call may be wrong. The germline CDR1 and CDR2 sequences are MDHEN and SYDVKM. CDR3 length: 12 residues.

This chain links TRBV6-1 with TRBJ2-5; tentatively, D is TRBD2 (5 bases). The J call is uncertain, as TRBJ2-7 better fits the DNA end. The CDR3 loop spans 14 amino acids. CDR1 and CDR2 from the germline V gene are MNHNS and SASEGT. The CDR3 region is CASIKPGYSYEQYF. For the CDR3, the DNA is TGTGCCAGCATTAAACCGGGATACTCCTACGAGCAGTACTTC.

The chain employs TRBV7-3 and TRBJ1-2; 9 bases fit TRBD1. The CDR3 has 16 amino acids. Germline CDR1 reads SGHTA; CDR2 reads FQGTGA. After removal of 2 bases from V and 8 bases from J, the junction contained 12 bases not matched to a gene. Written as DNA, the CDR3 is TGTGCCAGCAGCTTAGGAGGAGCACAGGGGGCGGGAGGCTACACCTTC. This gives the protein CASSLGGAQGAGGYTF. Supplemented by reference TRBV7-3 and TRBJ1-2, the full variable domain reads GAGVSQTPSNKVTEKGKYVELRCDPISGHTALYWYRQSLGQGPEFLIYFQGTGAADDSGLPNDRFFAVRPEGSVSTLKIQRTERGDSAVYLCASSLGGAQGAGGYTFGSGTRLTVV.

The chain has TRBV7-2 and TRBJ2-5, with D maybe TRBD2 (5 bases). The J call may be wrong; the DNA end is better matched by TRBJ2-1. CDR1 is SGHTA, CDR2 FQGNSA, per germline. CDR3 size: 12 residues. The CDR3 bases are TGTGCCAGCAGCTTAGGAGGGCGGGAGCAGTTCTTC. The encoded protein is CASSLGGREQFF.